This T cell receptor beta chain originates from a study of shared clonotypes between healthy human individuals. Naive CD8 cells lacked CD45RO, underwent positive selection for CCR7 and left out terminally differentiated effector memory CD45RA+ cells. Adults of Caucasian background living in Nashville, Tennessee made up all donors. Every subset's genomic DNA went evenly onto several immunoSEQ plates. In the original analysis: ImmunoSEQ output held junction-only sequences without quality scores, so filtering differed. Profiling relied on immunoSEQ multiplex PCR, and the TCRdb table lists in-frame clones only, not all of them. V, J and clone size are taken as reported in that table, and D and trimming were inferred from the DNA itself. The sample lists roughly 2,000,000 clones, 80% to 95% occurring once. The junction had 5 bases not matched to a gene; V was cut back by 5 bases and J by 2 bases. The CDR3 runs 14 residues. Germline V gene lookup returns CDR1 SNHLY and CDR2 FYNNEI.

The J gene is TRBJ1-1, the V gene TRBV2, with 7 bases identical to TRBD1. Specimen: naive CD8+ T cells from PBMCs. The clonotype comes from a man between 18 and 35 years old in good health. Some clones in this sample may be carry-over from other donors' samples. The CDR3, as DNA: TGTGCCAGCAGTTCGGGACAGCTTAACACTGAAGCTTTCTTT. Translating gives CASSSGQLNTEAFF.